The next 31 T cell receptor beta chains were all read from a single sample in a study of blood T cell repertoires in COVID-19. The method was immunoSEQ multiplex PCR; TCRdb's version includes in-frame clones alone and lacks a portion of them. This sample carries roughly 220,000 clones, around 84% of them seen once, and the ten largest clones take 5.5% to 7.5%. The material sequenced was PBMCs or T cells enriched from blood (not recorded which). Receptors were obtained from a woman aged 40 to 49 who had recovered from COVID-19.

The chain couples TRBV25-1 to TRBJ1-1, with D uncertain. There are 15 residues in the CDR3. V dropped 0 bases and J dropped 1 base, with 9 bases sitting between them. Germline values: CDR1 MGHDK, CDR2 SYGVNS. The CDR3 coding sequence is TGTGCCAGCAGTGAATATAGGGCGGGGAACACTGAAGCTTTCTTT. Residues: CASSEYRAGNTEAFF. Supplemented by reference TRBV25-1 and TRBJ1-1, the full variable domain reads EADIYQTPRYLVIGTGKKITLECSQTMGHDKMYWYQQDPGMELHLIHYSYGVNSTEKGDLSSESTVSRIRTEHFPLTLESARPSHTSQYLCASSEYRAGNTEAFFGQGTRLTVV.

The genes are TRBV28 and TRBJ2-3, with D maybe TRBD1 (6 bases). The germline V gene has CDR1 MDHEN and CDR2 SYDVKM. Trimming took 3 bases from V and 3 from J, leaving 10 bases between them. The CDR3 totals 14 residues. The CDR3 coding sequence is TGTGCCAGCAGTTTCGCCAGGGGTACAGATACGCAGTATTTT. Translating it yields CASSFARGTDTQYF.

This chain uses TRBV24-1 with TRBJ1-1, with 11 bases that match TRBD1. The CDR3 contains 20 residues. V shed 3 bases, J shed 1 base, and the junction held 15 bases outside the gene matches. Per germline, CDR1 KGHDR and CDR2 SFDVKD. DNA for the CDR3: TGTGCCACCAGTGATCTTCTCCCCCGGACAGGGGGCTGGAAGAACACTGAAGCTTTCTTT. Protein: CATSDLLPRTGGWKNTEAFF.

This clone was observed a single time. V gene TRBV24-1 combines with J gene TRBJ1-6; 9 nucleotides agree with TRBD1. The CDR3 sequence is 16 residues long. With V trimmed by 0 bases and J by 10 bases, 6 bases remained unmatched. Germline CDR1 is KGHDR and CDR2 is SFDVKD. The CDR3 coding sequence is TGTGCCACCAGTGATTTGCAGAACAGGGGGCAATCACCCCTCCACTTT. Its translation: CATSDLQNRGQSPLHF.

The gene calls are TRBV30 and TRBJ1-1; D is ambiguous. This CDR3 region has 14 residues. Germline assignment: CDR1 GTSNPN and CDR2 SVGIG (reference sequence). Trimming left V 1 base short and J 0 bases short, with 9 bases between. In DNA, the CDR3 is TGTGCCTGGAGTGGCGGGTTCATGAACACTGAAGCTTTCTTT. Amino acids: CAWSGGFMNTEAFF.

The chain's CDR3 is CASSVEGGPGNTIYF. The CDR3, as DNA: TGTGCCAGCAGCGTAGAGGGGGGGCCTGGAAACACCATATATTTT. The V call is TRBV9, the J call TRBJ1-3; D possibly corresponds to TRBD1 (6 bases). CDR3 length: 15 amino acids. Germline CDR1 SGDLS, CDR2 YYNGEE. With 0 bases removed from V and 2 bases from J, the gap between germline ends came to 9 bases. Full variable domain (missing parts from reference TRBV9 and TRBJ1-3): DSGVTQTPKHLITATGQRVTLRCSPRSGDLSVYWYQQSLDQGLQFLIQYYNGEERAKGNILERFSAQQFPDLHSELNLSSLELGDSALYFCASSVEGGPGNTIYFGEGSWLTVV.

V is TRBV6-5 and J is TRBJ2-3; possibly TRBD2 for D (6 bases). CDR1 is MNHEY, CDR2 SVGAGI, per germline. The CDR3 runs 14 residues. Trimming pared 0 bases from V and 8 bases from J, leaving 12 bases between. CDR3 nucleotides: TGTGCCAGCAGTTACTCCGGGAGACCGGGTACGCAGTATTTT. As protein: CASSYSGRPGTQYF.

J is TRBJ1-1 and V is TRBV18, with D maybe TRBD1 (5 bases). CDR3 length: 13 residues. In germline, CDR1 is KGHSH, CDR2 LQKENI. The ends were cut back, 4 bases at V and 4 bases at J, with 10 bases in the middle. This CDR3 reads CASSQGDSTEAFF. The CDR3 coding sequence is TGTGCCAGCTCACAAGGCGACAGCACTGAAGCTTTCTTT.

The V call is TRBV11-2, the J call TRBJ1-1, with D possibly being TRBD1 (5 bases). Germline-derived CDR1 and CDR2 are SGHAT and FQNNGV. The ends were cut back, 4 bases at V and 12 bases at J, with 9 bases in the middle. The CDR3 is 10 residues long. The CDR3 coding sequence is TGTGCCAGCAGCTCAGGGAAACCTTTCTTT. The encoded protein is CASSSGKPFF. Combining the CDR3 with reference TRBV11-2 and TRBJ1-1 gives the whole variable domain EAGVAQSPRYKIIEKRQSVAFWCNPISGHATLYWYQQILGQGPKLLIQFQNNGVVDDSQLPKDRFSAERLKGVDSTLKIQPAKLEDSAVYLCASSSGKPFFGQGTRLTVV.

This clone occurred once. This chain links TRBV5-4 with TRBJ2-3, with 13 bases fitting TRBD2. CDR1 and CDR2 (germline): SGHNT, YYREEE (reference sequence). The V and J ends lost 3 bases and 5 bases, in that order; junction bases with no gene match: 6. This CDR3 has 16 amino acids. CDR3 sequence (DNA): TGTGCCAGCAGCTGGACTAGCGGGAGTTTGGTAGATACGCAGTATTTT. Translation: CASSWTSGSLVDTQYF.

The chain links TRBV12-5 to TRBJ1-3; 10 positions agree with TRBD1. V shed 6 bases and J 8 bases; nucleotides not matched to a gene: 10. The germline V gene encodes CDR1 LGHNT and CDR2 FRNRAP. The CDR3 covers 15 residues. This chain's CDR3 is CASGAGTGDDDTIYF. Written as DNA, the CDR3 is TGTGCTAGTGGAGCCGGGACAGGGGACGACGACACCATATATTTT.

The chain is built from TRBV5-1 and TRBJ2-5; TRBD2 aligns across 8 bases. V trimming: 3 bases; J trimming: 5 bases; junction bases outside the gene matches: 21. CDR3 length: 19 amino acids. CDR1 and CDR2 from the germline V gene are SGHRS and YFSETQ. This chain's CDR3 is CASSYGLGGGSGSWETQYF. The CDR3 bases are TGCGCCAGCAGCTACGGTCTCGGGGGAGGAAGCGGGAGTTGGGAGACCCAGTACTTC.

V is TRBV24-1 and J is TRBJ2-1, with D tentatively TRBD2 (5 bases). This CDR3 spans 16 amino acids. Between the trimmed V and J ends, which lost 4 bases and 1 base, there was a span of 13 bases. From germline, CDR1 is KGHDR and CDR2 SFDVKD. CDR3 sequence reads: CATSDRTSISYNEQFF. Written as DNA, the CDR3 is TGTGCCACCAGTGACCGTACTAGTATATCCTACAATGAGCAGTTCTTC.

The J gene is TRBJ1-6, the V gene TRBV19; 8 bases agree with TRBD1. V lost 9 bases and J lost 5; bases outside the gene matches: 3. CDR1 is LNHDA, CDR2 SQIVND, per germline (reference sequence). The CDR3 covers 13 residues. The CDR3 bases are TGTGCCAGCCGGACAGGGAATAATTCACCCCTCCACTTT. It translates to CASRTGNNSPLHF.

This clone was picked up one time. The V and J genes are TRBV5-1 and TRBJ2-2, with 9 bases lining up with TRBD1. Losses at the gene ends were 4 bases for V and 4 bases for J; bases not matched to a gene: 5. The germline CDR1 and CDR2 sequences are SGHRS and YFSETQ. This CDR3 contains 15 residues. CDR3 bases: TGCGCCAGCAGCCTGGACAGGGGCGGCACCGGGGAGCTGTTTTTT. It encodes CASSLDRGGTGELFF.

The V call is TRBV30, the J call TRBJ2-1; 10 positions agree with TRBD2. Germline assignment: CDR1 GTSNPN and CDR2 SVGIG (reference sequence). V was pared by 1 base and J by 0 bases, with 6 bases of the junction left unmatched. The CDR3 consists of 17 residues. The CDR3 is CAWSGFSGRSSYNEQFF. In nucleotides, the CDR3 is TGTGCCTGGAGTGGATTTAGCGGGAGGAGCTCCTACAATGAGCAGTTCTTC.

The rearrangement uses TRBV28 and TRBJ2-7; D unclear. V was clipped by 3 bases and J by 4 bases, with 7 bases between them. CDR3 length: 12 residues. CDR1 is MDHEN and CDR2 is SYDVKM in the germline V gene. The CDR3 here is CASSFRHYEQYF. In DNA form, the CDR3 reads TGTGCCAGCAGTTTCCGACATTACGAGCAGTACTTC.

The chain employs TRBV4-1 and TRBJ2-2; 9 positions match TRBD2. The CDR3 extends over 18 amino acids. The germline gives CDR1 MGHRA, CDR2 YSYEKL. The junction had 12 bases not matched to a gene; V was cut back by 6 bases and J by 1 base. The CDR3 here is CASRPSAGGRKNTGELFF. The CDR3 DNA follows: TGCGCCAGCAGGCCCTCAGCGGGAGGACGGAAGAACACCGGGGAGCTGTTTTTT.

This rearrangement joins TRBV27 to TRBJ2-7; the D is unclear. V was shortened by 2 bases and J by 4 bases, with 9 bases between the two germline ends. CDR1 and CDR2 (germline): MNHEY, SMNVEV (reference sequence). The CDR3 runs 13 residues. The DNA for the CDR3 is TGTGCCAGCAGTTTAAGCTTAAGATACGAGCAGTACTTC. Translating gives CASSLSLRYEQYF.

The chain employs TRBV9 and TRBJ2-2; tentative D call: TRBD1 (6 bases). The germline CDR1 and CDR2 sequences are SGDLS and YYNGEE. This CDR3 is 14 amino acids long. The V and J ends lost 1 base and 6 bases respectively, with 10 bases between them. CDR3 nucleotide sequence: TGTGCCAGCAGCGTAACGTGGACAGCCGGGGAGCTGTTTTTT. This gives the protein CASSVTWTAGELFF.

The V and J genes are TRBV2 and TRBJ1-2; perhaps TRBD1 as D (6 bases). The V end lost 6 bases, the J end lost 4 bases, and 15 bases lay between the germline ends. Germline V gene data show CDR1 as SNHLY and CDR2 as FYNNEI. This CDR3 has 14 residues. CDR3: CASRERTESYGYTF. DNA of the CDR3: TGTGCCAGCAGAGAGCGGACAGAGAGCTATGGCTACACCTTC. The full variable domain, with the rest looked up from reference TRBV2 and TRBJ1-2, is EPEVTQTPSHQVTQMGQEVILRCVPISNHLYFYWYRQILGQKVEFLVSFYNNEISEKSEIFDDQFSVERPDGSNFTLKIRSTKLEDSAMYFCASRERTESYGYTFGSGTRLTVV.

This clone was observed a single time. The chain carries TRBV7-2 and TRBJ2-3; D remains ambiguous. The germline V and J ends were trimmed by 6 bases and 0 bases, with 10 bases remaining between them. CDR1 and CDR2 (germline): SGHTA, FQGNSA. The CDR3 spans 14 residues. This chain's CDR3 is CASRPRLSTDTQYF. CDR3 nucleotides: TGTGCCAGCAGGCCACGACTGAGCACAGATACGCAGTATTTT.

This chain uses TRBV7-3 with TRBJ1-1, with TRBD1 matching over 7 bases. V lost 8 bases and J lost 1; bases outside the gene matches: 4. Germline CDR1 reads SGHTA; CDR2 reads FQGTGA. The CDR3 runs to 13 residues. The CDR3 DNA reads TGTGCCAGCGGAAGACAGGGGAACACTGAAGCTTTCTTT. Its translation: CASGRQGNTEAFF.

Concerning this clone: Additional DNA sequences in this sample encode the identical CDR3. The rearrangement joins TRBV30 to TRBJ1-1, with D perhaps TRBD1 (6 bases). CDR3 length equals 12 residues. Germline CDR1 GTSNPN, CDR2 SVGIG (reference sequence). V gave up 2 bases and J gave up 5 bases, with 9 bases separating them. CDR3 DNA: TGTGCCTGGAGTCGAAGGGGGACTGAAGCTTTCTTT. Its translation: CAWSRRGTEAFF.

V and J are TRBV28 and TRBJ2-2; D is possibly TRBD1 (6 bases). V lost 4 bases and J 0 bases, leaving 9 bases between the germline ends. CDR3 size: 15 residues. Germline V lookup: CDR1 MDHEN, CDR2 SYDVKM. This CDR3 reads CASSWAGANTGELFF. The CDR3 DNA sequence: TGTGCCAGCAGTTGGGCAGGGGCGAACACCGGGGAGCTGTTTTTT.

This chain uses TRBV12-3 or TRBV12-4 with TRBJ1-2; D unclear. The V and J ends lost 6 bases and 4 bases respectively, with 12 bases between them. CDR3 length: 13 amino acids. For the CDR3, the DNA is TGTGCCAGCAGCTCGGACTGGAGCTATGGCTACACCTTC. Translating it yields CASSSDWSYGYTF.

The V and J genes are TRBV6-5 and TRBJ1-2; 7 nucleotides line up with TRBD1. This CDR3 comprises 13 residues. Germline CDR1 is MNHEY and CDR2 is SVGAGI. The V gene end was trimmed by 6 bases and the J gene end by 2 bases; junction bases not matched to a gene: 3. The CDR3 loop is CASRGQTNYGYTF. DNA of the CDR3: TGTGCCAGCAGGGGACAGACCAACTATGGCTACACCTTC.

This clone has only a few counts. The rearrangement joins TRBV20-1 to TRBJ2-3, with 8 bases fitting TRBD2. Per the germline V gene, CDR1 is DFQATT and CDR2 is SNEGSKA (reference sequence). V shed 3 bases, J shed 6 bases, and the junction held 5 bases outside the gene matches. The CDR3 is made up of 13 amino acids. CDR3 nucleotide sequence: TGCAGTGCTAGTAGGGCGGGAGGTGATACGCAGTATTTT. Translating gives CSASRAGGDTQYF.

J is TRBJ2-5 and V is TRBV3-1 (or the pseudogene TRBV3-2); D gene unclear. The CDR3 extends over 15 amino acids. The ends were cut back, 1 base at V and 2 bases at J, with 11 bases in the middle. CDR1 and CDR2 from the germline V gene are LGHDT and YNNKEL (reference sequence). CDR3 nucleotides: TGTGCCAGCAGCCAAGTGGGCAGGATGCAAGAGACCCAGTACTTC. This gives the protein CASSQVGRMQETQYF.

CDR3 DNA: TGTGCCAGTATGCGGACAGAAGCAATGGTTCGGGCTGAAGCTTTCTTT. Translating it yields CASMRTEAMVRAEAFF. The chain joins TRBV19 to TRBJ1-1; D perhaps matches TRBD1 (6 bases). Trimming took off 7 bases at V and 6 bases at J, with 24 bases between the two ends. The CDR3 has 16 amino acids. CDR1 is LNHDA, CDR2 SQIVND, per germline (reference sequence).

The chain has TRBV6-5 and TRBJ2-7, with 8 positions matching TRBD2. V lost 7 bases to trimming and J lost 7 bases; unmatched junction nucleotides: 9. Germline V CDR1 and CDR2: MNHEY, SVGAGI. This CDR3 is 13 amino acids long. The CDR3 protein is CASKAGAWGEQYF. The CDR3 DNA is TGTGCCAGCAAAGCGGGAGCTTGGGGAGAGCAGTACTTC.